These T cell receptor beta chains were read from a single sample in a study of cytomegalovirus exposure and HLA in healthy donors. Assay: immunoSEQ multiplex PCR; the TCRdb copy retains only in-frame clones and omits some. The sample holds some 330,000 clones, roughly 90% seen once. Specimen: PBMCs. The origin of the receptors is a woman between 18 and 29 years old in good health and CMV-seronegative. Each CDR3 is given with its conserved first and last residue. The order of the fields is V gene, CDR3 protein.

v_gene: TRBV18; CDR3aa: CASSPSDSVSYEQYF
v_gene: TRBV6-1; CDR3aa: CASNTPGGREGYTF
v_gene: TRBV7-6; CDR3aa: CATREGTYEQYF
v_gene: TRBV9; CDR3aa: CASSVRVSTDTQYF
v_gene: TRBV7-3; CDR3aa: CASKGQRSYEQYF
v_gene: TRBV28; CDR3aa: CASSNNEQFF
v_gene: TRBV13; CDR3aa: CASSLVAEQETQYF
v_gene: TRBV10-2; CDR3aa: CASSGTSGQETQYF
v_gene: TRBV6-1; CDR3aa: CASKEPTGGYEQYF
v_gene: TRBV28; CDR3aa: CASSLFQGIHEQYF
v_gene: TRBV27; CDR3aa: CASSLGPLADEQYF
v_gene: TRBV28; CDR3aa: CASNPSGGRLEEQYF
v_gene: TRBV5-4; CDR3aa: CASSLGTSGSNEQFF
v_gene: TRBV19; CDR3aa: CASRQDAFQPQHF
v_gene: TRBV6-6; CDR3aa: CASSPQTSDGWFF
v_gene: TRBV13; CDR3aa: CASSGTNGLAARYEQYF
v_gene: TRBV28; CDR3aa: CASSFGGRGGGNEQFF
v_gene: TRBV6-6; CDR3aa: CASAPGLVEKQYF
v_gene: TRBV9; CDR3aa: CASSVGGSTNEKLFF
v_gene: TRBV5-1; CDR3aa: CASSLGLAGAYEQYF
v_gene: TRBV6-5; CDR3aa: CASSSTGYGYTF
v_gene: TRBV10-3; CDR3aa: CAIRDRGSEKLFF
v_gene: TRBV5-5; CDR3aa: CASSQGERQPTDTQYF
v_gene: TRBV5-1; CDR3aa: CASSFGTSPITDTQYF
v_gene: TRBV20-1; CDR3aa: CSAQDKYEQYF
v_gene: TRBV27; CDR3aa: CATSKGLAGGSYEQYF
v_gene: TRBV28; CDR3aa: CASISDDRGYEQYF
v_gene: TRBV7-9; CDR3aa: CASTLSGALEAFF
v_gene: TRBV7-9; CDR3aa: CASSLAASYGYTF
v_gene: TRBV7-6; CDR3aa: CASSLAVPSGGRNEQFF
v_gene: TRBV6-1; CDR3aa: CASSEVPPAGELFF
v_gene: TRBV10-2; CDR3aa: CASSDWNTEAFF
v_gene: TRBV11-2; CDR3aa: CASSLRGRGPTRDYEQYF
v_gene: TRBV23-1; CDR3aa: CASSQSRGRCGNQPQHF
v_gene: TRBV9; CDR3aa: CASTTGDSSSKAFF
v_gene: TRBV27; CDR3aa: CASSWSLAGGILYNEQFF
v_gene: TRBV18; CDR3aa: CASSPKTGGTEAFF
v_gene: TRBV29-1; CDR3aa: CSVEGNQGAWTEAFF
v_gene: TRBV18; CDR3aa: CASSPPDDRVSSYEQYF
v_gene: TRBV11-1; CDR3aa: CASSVGLAGYFDTQYF
v_gene: TRBV11-2; CDR3aa: CASRWRGRDTDTQYF
v_gene: TRBV7-2; CDR3aa: CASSYTQTYEQYF
v_gene: TRBV5-1; CDR3aa: CASSRERNEQFF
v_gene: TRBV5-4; CDR3aa: CASSSGQLNTGELFF
v_gene: TRBV5-4; CDR3aa: CASRAGQGIPNYGYTF
v_gene: TRBV6-1; CDR3aa: CASSEIGDRQFF
v_gene: TRBV4-2; CDR3aa: CASSQDLSYTQYF
v_gene: TRBV5-1; CDR3aa: CASSGTVQETQYF
v_gene: TRBV5-6; CDR3aa: CASSLASGGSSYNEQFF
v_gene: TRBV4-3; CDR3aa: CASSQDGGNYYEQYF
v_gene: TRBV5-1; CDR3aa: CASREGQETQYF
v_gene: TRBV9; CDR3aa: CASSVNGGSDTGELFF
v_gene: TRBV19; CDR3aa: CASSTTGMEKLFF
v_gene: TRBV9; CDR3aa: CASSVGTGEQYF
v_gene: TRBV28; CDR3aa: CASSPLAASTYEQYF
v_gene: TRBV5-1; CDR3aa: CASSSTGANYGYTF
v_gene: TRBV9; CDR3aa: CASSVVREGGGYTF
v_gene: TRBV7-7; CDR3aa: CASSLSTGQGVETQYF
v_gene: TRBV7-6; CDR3aa: CASSLLSTNEKLFF
v_gene: TRBV29-1; CDR3aa: CSGAQGLGNTEAFF